This T cell receptor beta chain appears in the sequencing data of a study of T-cell reconstitution after alpha-beta-depleted transplantation in children. This clonotype has only a few counts. Germline loops: CDR1 LNHDA, CDR2 SQIVND (reference sequence). The CDR3 consists of 16 residues. Trimming took off 1 base at V and 0 bases at J, with 13 bases between the two ends. Using unique molecular identifiers, the investigators prepared the TCRbeta library. TCRdb used MiXCR to reprocess the PCR reads, holding one entry per CDR3 protein. Of more than 150,000 distinct CDR3 sequences listed, about 6.8% are singletons.

The chain recombines TRBV19 with TRBJ2-7, with a weak D call TRBD1 (7 bases). The sample in question was PBMCs from the stem cell graft donor, obtained from the stem cell graft. The clonotype comes from a human donor who donated a stem cell graft to a child with Wiskott-Aldrich syndrome. CDR3 residues: CASSIGGQDYSYEQYF. The CDR3 DNA reads as TGTGCCAGTAGTATAGGCGGACAGGACTACTCCTACGAGCAGTACTTC.